Listed below are T cell receptor beta chains from one sample, sequenced in a study of T-cell memory formation after mild COVID-19. TCRdb re-analysed the 5' RACE reads in MiXCR, keeping a single row per CDR3 protein. The table shows roughly 86,000 distinct CDR3 sequences, with approximately 13% occurring only once. Sequencing used PBMCs or a T cell subset sorted from them (not recorded which). These TCRs come from an adult woman who had mild COVID-19 (a few samples of this study predate the infection). Cell type and time point are not known. Each CDR3 is given with its conserved first and last residue. The D gene is left open where the match is weak. Not every row has a clone size; where given, it reads once, few, many or a size class.

V,J,D,length,size,DNA,CDR3
TRBV20-1,TRBJ2-7,TRBD2,17,.,TGCAGTGCTAGAGATCCCACTAGCGGGGGCCCCTCCTACGAGCAGTACTTC,CSARDPTSGGPSYEQYF
TRBV7-9,TRBJ2-1,.,16,many,TGTGCCAGCAGCTTCCTGACGGCCTCTGACTACAATGAGCAGTTCTTC,CASSFLTASDYNEQFF
TRBV29-1,TRBJ2-3,TRBD2,15,few,TGCAGCGTTCGAGGGACTAGCGGGAGCTTGGATACGCAGTATTTT,CSVRGTSGSLDTQYF
TRBV29-1,TRBJ2-1,.,14,.,TGCAGCGTTGTTAGATGGAGAGGAGACAATGAGCAGTTCTTC,CSVVRWRGDNEQFF
TRBV4-1,TRBJ2-5,TRBD1,16,few,TGCGCCAGCAGCCAAGGACGGACAGGGGCAAGAGAGACCCAGTACTTC,CASSQGRTGARETQYF
TRBV29-1,TRBJ1-1,TRBD1,13,many,TGCAGCGTTGAAGAAGGGGGCGGACCTGAAGCTTTCTTT,CSVEEGGGPEAFF
TRBV7-6,TRBJ1-6,TRBD1,15,.,TGTGCCAGCAGCCCTGGACAGGGTAGTGATTCACCCCTCCACTTT,CASSPGQGSDSPLHF
TRBV7-9,TRBJ2-2,.,17,few,TGTGCCAGCAGCTTAGTAGGTTGGGGATCTCAGGCCGGGGAGCTGTTTTTT,CASSLVGWGSQAGELFF
TRBV7-6,TRBJ2-1,.,13,few,TGTGCCAGCAGCCTAGGGAAGTGGAATGAGCAGTTCTTC,CASSLGKWNEQFF
TRBV19,TRBJ2-1,.,14,.,TGTGCCAGTAGCCTACTACACTCTACGGATGAGCAGTTCTTC,CASSLLHSTDEQFF
TRBV5-1,TRBJ2-3,TRBD1,18,.,TGCGCCAGCAGCTTGGCCACGGACAGGGGGCTTTACACAGATACGCAGTATTTT,CASSLATDRGLYTDTQYF
TRBV2,TRBJ2-1,TRBD2,14,few,TGTGCCAGCAGGGGGACTAGCGGGGTGCATGAGCAGTTCTTC,CASRGTSGVHEQFF
TRBV6-2/TRBV6-3,TRBJ2-1,TRBD1,16,.,TGTGCCAGCAGTTTATTCAGGGGGCTCCCCTACAATGAGCAGTTCTTC,CASSLFRGLPYNEQFF
TRBV20-1,TRBJ2-7,.,13,few,TGCAGTGCTAGAGATCGCGCACCCTACGAGCAGTACTTC,CSARDRAPYEQYF
TRBV12-3/TRBV12-4,TRBJ1-1,TRBD1,13,.,TGTGCCAGCAGTTTGAACAGGGGGACTGAAGCTTTCTTT,CASSLNRGTEAFF
TRBV5-8,TRBJ1-5,.,14,few,TGTGCCAGCAGCTTCTGGGGTCCCAATCAGCCCCAGCATTTT,CASSFWGPNQPQHF
TRBV15,TRBJ2-7,.,14,.,TGTGCCACCAGCAGAGGGGACGGGGGCTACGAGCAGTACTTC,CATSRGDGGYEQYF
TRBV15,TRBJ2-5,.,14,many,TGTGCCACCAGCAGAGCTAATGCCCCAGAGACCCAGTACTTC,CATSRANAPETQYF
TRBV5-1,TRBJ1-1,.,15,.,TGCGCCAGCAGCTTGGTAGGAGGGCATAACACTGAAGCTTTCTTT,CASSLVGGHNTEAFF
TRBV12-3/TRBV12-4,TRBJ2-1,.,11,.,TGTGCCAGCAGCCCCGACATGGAGCAGTTCTTC,CASSPDMEQFF
TRBV19,TRBJ2-1,TRBD2,15,few,TGTGCCAGTATCCCCGGAGTAGCGGGGGGGCGCGAGCAGTTCTTC,CASIPGVAGGREQFF
TRBV20-1,TRBJ2-6,.,14,.,TGCAGTGCTAGAGACAACTCTGGGGCCAACGTCCTGACTTTC,CSARDNSGANVLTF
TRBV7-9,TRBJ2-1,.,14,.,TGTGCCAGCAGCCAAGGAGGCCTAGGTGAGGAGCAGTTCTTC,CASSQGGLGEEQFF
TRBV19,TRBJ1-1,.,12,.,TGTGCCAGTAGTAATGGCCACACTGAAGCTTTCTTT,CASSNGHTEAFF
TRBV4-1,TRBJ2-5,.,16,.,TGCGCCAGCAGCCAAGGTAATCGAGACAACCAAGAGACCCAGTACTTC,CASSQGNRDNQETQYF
TRBV7-9,TRBJ1-1,TRBD1,15,few,TGTGCCAGCAGCTTAGGGACAGGGAGAAACACTGAAGCTTTCTTT,CASSLGTGRNTEAFF
TRBV4-3,TRBJ2-1,.,15,.,TGCGCCAGCAGCCAAGTCTATGCCTCCTACAATGAGCAGTTCTTC,CASSQVYASYNEQFF
TRBV9,TRBJ2-1,.,15,few,TGTGCCAGCAGCGTAGGGGGGGGGCCTGGCAATGAGCAGTTCTTC,CASSVGGGPGNEQFF
TRBV12-3/TRBV12-4,TRBJ2-2,.,14,.,TGTGCCAGCACAGGGGAAGCGAACACCGGGGAGCTGTTTTTT,CASTGEANTGELFF
TRBV30,TRBJ1-1,TRBD1,14,.,TGTGCCTGGAGTCCGGGACAGGGGGACACTGAAGCTTTCTTT,CAWSPGQGDTEAFF
TRBV2,TRBJ2-1,.,16,.,TGTGCCAGCAGTCCGCAGGCAGGGGCTACCTACAATGAGCAGTTCTTC,CASSPQAGATYNEQFF
TRBV5-5,TRBJ2-7,.,13,.,TGTGCCAGCAGCTTGAGAGTTTCCTACGAGCAGTACTTC,CASSLRVSYEQYF
TRBV12-3/TRBV12-4,TRBJ2-1,TRBD1,15,many,TGTGCCAGCAGTTTACAGGAGACAGGGTACAATGAGCAGTTCTTC,CASSLQETGYNEQFF
TRBV30,TRBJ1-1,.,12,few,TGTGCCTGGAGCCTGGGGAACACTGAAGCTTTCTTT,CAWSLGNTEAFF
TRBV20-1,TRBJ2-7,TRBD2,19,.,TGCAGTGCTACGAACCAGCCGGGACTAGCGGGAGGGCCTTCCTACGAGCAGTACTTC,CSATNQPGLAGGPSYEQYF
TRBV12-3/TRBV12-4,TRBJ2-7,TRBD2,15,many,TGTGCCAGCAGTCCCACTAGCGGGAGAATGTGGGAGCAGTACTTC,CASSPTSGRMWEQYF
TRBV10-3,TRBJ2-7,.,18,few,TGTGCCATCAGTGAGAGTGGGGCCCTTGGGGATCTAGACTACGAGCAGTACTTC,CAISESGALGDLDYEQYF
TRBV7-6,TRBJ1-1,.,15,.,TGTGCCATACAGCGGAGCGGGGACCTGAACACTGAAGCTTTCTTT,CAIQRSGDLNTEAFF
TRBV11-1,TRBJ2-7,.,17,.,TGTGCCAGCAGCTCTCAAAGGTTTGGCCGAAAAGAAAACGAGCAGTACTTC,CASSSQRFGRKENEQYF
TRBV7-9,TRBJ2-1,.,16,.,TGTGCCAGCAGCTTAGGAGTAGGGGAGTCCTACAATGAGCAGTTCTTC,CASSLGVGESYNEQFF
TRBV12-3/TRBV12-4,TRBJ1-2,TRBD1,13,many,TGTGCCAGCAGGGACGACAGGGCTGATGGCTACACCTTC,CASRDDRADGYTF
TRBV27,TRBJ2-7,TRBD2,17,.,TGTGCCAGCAGTTTACGGGGACTAGCGGGAGCCCAGTACGAGCAGTACTTC,CASSLRGLAGAQYEQYF
TRBV19,TRBJ2-7,.,13,few,TGTGCCAGTAGTATAGCGGTGACCTACGAGCAGTACTTC,CASSIAVTYEQYF
TRBV9,TRBJ2-2,.,14,few,TGTGCCAGCAGCGTAGCTTCAGGGTCCGGGGAGCTGTTTTTT,CASSVASGSGELFF
TRBV10-3,TRBJ1-6,TRBD1,16,few,TGTGCCATCAGTGAGATGGACAGGGATGGCAATTCACCCCTCCACTTT,CAISEMDRDGNSPLHF
TRBV10-2,TRBJ2-3,.,16,few,TGCGCCAGCAGTGCCTACCCGCTGGACGGCACAGATACGCAGTATTTT,CASSAYPLDGTDTQYF
TRBV11-2,TRBJ2-1,.,13,.,TGTGCCAGCAGCTTGGGGTCCGGTAATGAGCAGTTCTTC,CASSLGSGNEQFF
TRBV7-9,TRBJ1-1,TRBD1,16,.,TGTGCCAGCAGACGTCCGACAGGGGAAATGAACACTGAAGCTTTCTTT,CASRRPTGEMNTEAFF
TRBV12-3/TRBV12-4,TRBJ2-1,TRBD2,18,many,TGTGCCAGCAGTTCGAGCCCCGTCCCTAGCGGGAGGGCCAATGAGCAGTTCTTC,CASSSSPVPSGRANEQFF
TRBV7-3,TRBJ2-7,.,13,.,TGTGCCAGCAGCTTCGGCAGAACCTACGAGCAGTACTTC,CASSFGRTYEQYF
TRBV7-6,TRBJ2-5,.,16,many,TGTGCCAGCAGCTTATTCGAGGCGGGGCTGGGAGAGACCCAGTACTTC,CASSLFEAGLGETQYF
TRBV13,TRBJ1-2,TRBD1,15,.,TGTGCCAGCAGCTTAGGACAGGGGCCCCTGTATGGCTACACCTTC,CASSLGQGPLYGYTF
TRBV7-9,TRBJ2-1,TRBD1,13,many,TGTGCCAGCAGCTTAGCTGACAGGGGTGCGCAGTTCTTC,CASSLADRGAQFF
TRBV11-1,TRBJ2-1,TRBD2,17,.,TGTGCCAGCAGCCCCCCGATTGGGAGGGAGGGCCGACCCGAGCAGTTCTTC,CASSPPIGREGRPEQFF
TRBV4-1,TRBJ2-1,TRBD2,17,.,TGCGCCAGCAGCCAAGCAGGCGCTAGCGGGGGGCCCAATGAGCAGTTCTTC,CASSQAGASGGPNEQFF
TRBV6-5,TRBJ2-7,TRBD1,15,.,TGTGCCAGCAGTTACTGGACAGGAGCGAACTACGAGCAGTACTTC,CASSYWTGANYEQYF
TRBV6-2/TRBV6-3,TRBJ2-7,.,13,.,TGTGCCAGCAGCTCCCCAGAAGAGGGAGAGCAGTACTTC,CASSSPEEGEQYF